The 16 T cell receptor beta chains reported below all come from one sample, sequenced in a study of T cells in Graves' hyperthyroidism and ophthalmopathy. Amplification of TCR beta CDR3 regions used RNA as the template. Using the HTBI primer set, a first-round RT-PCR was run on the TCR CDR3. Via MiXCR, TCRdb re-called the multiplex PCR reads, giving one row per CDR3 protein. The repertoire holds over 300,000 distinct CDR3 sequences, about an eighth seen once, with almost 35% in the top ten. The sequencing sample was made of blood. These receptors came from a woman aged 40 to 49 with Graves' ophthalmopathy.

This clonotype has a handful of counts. The CDR3 is CASSGRVRGLVDTQYF. The DNA of the CDR3 is TGTGCCAGCAGCGGCCGGGTACGGGGGCTAGTAGATACGCAGTATTTT. The V and J genes are TRBV14 and TRBJ2-3; D may correspond to TRBD1 or TRBD2 (6 bases each). Germline V lookup: CDR1 SGHDN, CDR2 FVKESK. The CDR3 length is 16 residues. Trimming stripped 5 bases from V and 5 bases from J, with 20 bases between.

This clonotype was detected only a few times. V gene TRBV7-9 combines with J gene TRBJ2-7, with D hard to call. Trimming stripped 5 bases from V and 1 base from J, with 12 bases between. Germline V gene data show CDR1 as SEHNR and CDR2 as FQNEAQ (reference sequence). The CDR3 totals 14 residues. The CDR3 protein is CASSTVGPSYEQYF. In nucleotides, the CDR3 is TGTGCCAGCAGCACGGTGGGCCCTTCCTACGAGCAGTACTTC.

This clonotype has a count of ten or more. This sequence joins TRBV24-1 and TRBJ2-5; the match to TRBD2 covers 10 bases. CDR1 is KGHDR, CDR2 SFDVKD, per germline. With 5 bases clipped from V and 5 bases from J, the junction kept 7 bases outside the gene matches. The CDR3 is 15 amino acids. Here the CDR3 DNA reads TGTGCCACCAGTGGCAAGCGGGGGGGCGAGGAGACCCAGTACTTC. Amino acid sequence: CATSGKRGGEETQYF.

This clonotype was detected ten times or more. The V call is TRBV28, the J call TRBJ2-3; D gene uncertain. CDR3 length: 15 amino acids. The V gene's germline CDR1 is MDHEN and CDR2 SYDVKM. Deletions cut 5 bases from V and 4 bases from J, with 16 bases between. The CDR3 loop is CASSPGTVGADTQYF. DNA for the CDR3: TGTGCCAGCAGTCCCGGAACCGTTGGCGCAGATACGCAGTATTTT. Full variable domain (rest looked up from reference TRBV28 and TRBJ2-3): DVKVTQSSRYLVKRTGEKVFLECVQDMDHENMFWYRQDPGLGLRLIYFSYDVKMKEKGDIPEGYSVSREKKERFSLILESASTNQTSMYLCASSPGTVGADTQYFGPGTRLTVL.

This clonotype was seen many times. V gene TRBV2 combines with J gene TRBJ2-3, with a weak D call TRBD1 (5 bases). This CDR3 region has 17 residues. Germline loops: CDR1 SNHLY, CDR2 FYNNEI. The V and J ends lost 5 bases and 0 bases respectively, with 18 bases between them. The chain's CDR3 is CASSNQGAKPSTDTQYF. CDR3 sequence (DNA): TGTGCCAGCAGTAACCAAGGGGCAAAACCTAGCACAGATACGCAGTATTTT.

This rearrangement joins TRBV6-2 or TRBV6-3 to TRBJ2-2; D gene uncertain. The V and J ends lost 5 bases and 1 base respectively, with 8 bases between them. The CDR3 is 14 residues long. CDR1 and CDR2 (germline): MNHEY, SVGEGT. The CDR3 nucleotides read TGTGCCAGCAGTCTCATGCGGAACACCGGGGAGCTGTTTTTT. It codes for CASSLMRNTGELFF.

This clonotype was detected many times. The CDR3 region has the DNA TGCAGCGTTGAAGAAAGGGTCGATACGCAGTATTTT. Protein product: CSVEERVDTQYF. This chain connects TRBV29-1 to TRBJ2-3; D unclear. The germline V gene has CDR1 SQVTM and CDR2 ANQGSEA. This CDR3 spans 12 amino acids. The V and J ends lost 0 bases and 6 bases respectively, with 7 bases between them.

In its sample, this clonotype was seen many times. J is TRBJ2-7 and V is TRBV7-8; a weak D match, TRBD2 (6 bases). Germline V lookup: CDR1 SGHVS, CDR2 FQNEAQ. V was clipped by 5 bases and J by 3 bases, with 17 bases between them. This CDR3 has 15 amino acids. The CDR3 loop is CASSTTPSAGYEQYF. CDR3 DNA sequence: TGTGCCAGCAGCACCACGCCTAGCGCAGGCTACGAGCAGTACTTC.

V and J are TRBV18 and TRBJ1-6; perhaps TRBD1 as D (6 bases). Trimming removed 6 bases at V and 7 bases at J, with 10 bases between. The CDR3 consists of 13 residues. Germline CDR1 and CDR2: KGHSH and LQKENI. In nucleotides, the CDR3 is TGTGCCAGCTCGGGGACACGCAATTCACCCCTCCACTTT. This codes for CASSGTRNSPLHF.

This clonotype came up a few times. In DNA, the CDR3 is TGTGCCAGCTCACCATTGGAGACTGAAGCTTTCTTT. Its protein product is CASSPLETEAFF. The chain recombines TRBV18 with TRBJ1-1; D gene uncertain. The length of the CDR3 is 12 residues. V shed 2 bases and J shed 5 bases, with 6 bases lying between them. CDR1 KGHSH and CDR2 LQKENI come from the germline V gene.

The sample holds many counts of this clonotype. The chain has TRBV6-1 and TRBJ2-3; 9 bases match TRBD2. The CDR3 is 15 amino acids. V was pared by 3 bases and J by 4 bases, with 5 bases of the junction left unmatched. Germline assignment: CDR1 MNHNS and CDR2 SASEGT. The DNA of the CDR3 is TGTGCCAGCAGTGACGGCGGGGGGGCCTCAGATACGCAGTATTTT. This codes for CASSDGGGASDTQYF.

CDR3 protein: CASSQDRYAGGTDTQYF. The CDR3 DNA reads as TGCGCCAGCAGCCAAGATCGGTATGCGGGGGGCACAGATACGCAGTATTTT. The chain has TRBV4-1 and TRBJ2-3, with 7 bases lining up with TRBD2. This CDR3 is 17 amino acids long. The ends lost 0 bases at V and 1 base at J; junction bases unmatched: 7. Germline CDR1 reads MGHRA; CDR2 reads YSYEKL.

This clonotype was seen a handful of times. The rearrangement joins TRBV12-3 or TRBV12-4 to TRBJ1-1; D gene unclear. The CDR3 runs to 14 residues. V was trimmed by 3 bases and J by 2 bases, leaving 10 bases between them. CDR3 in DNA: TGTGCCAGCAGTTTTCCCTCGATTAACACTGAAGCTTTCTTT. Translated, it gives CASSFPSINTEAFF.

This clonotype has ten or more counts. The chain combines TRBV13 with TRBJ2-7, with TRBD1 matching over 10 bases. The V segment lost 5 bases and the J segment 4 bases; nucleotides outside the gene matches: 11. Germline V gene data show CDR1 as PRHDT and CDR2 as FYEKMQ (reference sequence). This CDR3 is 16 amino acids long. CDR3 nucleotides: TGTGCCAGCAGCCCTCAGAGGGGACAGGGGAATTACGAGCAGTACTTC. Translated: CASSPQRGQGNYEQYF.

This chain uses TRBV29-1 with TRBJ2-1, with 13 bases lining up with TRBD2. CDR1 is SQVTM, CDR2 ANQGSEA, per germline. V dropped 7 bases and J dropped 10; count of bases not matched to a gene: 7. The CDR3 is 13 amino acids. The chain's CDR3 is CSASTSGRTEQFF. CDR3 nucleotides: TGCAGCGCCTCGACTAGCGGGAGGACCGAGCAGTTCTTC.

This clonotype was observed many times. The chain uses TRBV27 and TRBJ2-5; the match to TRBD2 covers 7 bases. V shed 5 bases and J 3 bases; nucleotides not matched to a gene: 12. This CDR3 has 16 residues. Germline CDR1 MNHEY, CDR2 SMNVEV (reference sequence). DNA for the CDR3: TGTGCCAGCAGTCTCACCGCGGGGGAGGTGGAAGAGACCCAGTACTTC. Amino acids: CASSLTAGEVEETQYF.